The 20 T cell receptor beta chains listed next were all sequenced from one sample in a study of T cells after yellow fever vaccination. TCRdb recomputed calls from the 5' RACE reads with MiXCR, one row per CDR3 protein. The table shows about 320,000 distinct CDR3 sequences, with roughly 6.8% occurring only once. Sample: PBMCs, taken around 45 days after the first yellow fever vaccination. All receptors come from a young man who received the YFV17D yellow fever vaccine.

This clonotype has ten or more counts. The rearrangement uses TRBV5-1 and TRBJ1-1; D is uncertain. Trimming removed 2 bases at V and 0 bases at J, with 11 bases between. The germline gives CDR1 SGHRS, CDR2 YFSETQ. This CDR3 region has 15 residues. The CDR3 spells CASSFSTGMNTEAFF. CDR3 bases: TGCGCCAGCAGCTTCTCGACCGGCATGAACACTGAAGCTTTCTTT.

This clonotype was counted a few times. This chain joins TRBV25-1 and TRBJ1-1; D perhaps matches TRBD1 (5 bases). Germline values: CDR1 MGHDK, CDR2 SYGVNS. With 5 bases removed from V and 6 bases from J, the gap between germline ends came to 16 bases. CDR3 length equals 14 residues. Here the CDR3 reads CASSPQGRIPEAFF. CDR3 in DNA: TGTGCCAGCAGTCCGCAGGGACGGATCCCTGAAGCTTTCTTT.

This clonotype was counted at least ten times. The V call is TRBV5-5, the J call TRBJ2-1; D unresolved. Germline V lookup: CDR1 SGHKS, CDR2 YYEKEE (reference sequence). Trimming stripped 2 bases from V and 0 bases from J, with 9 bases between. The CDR3 is 15 amino acids. The CDR3 protein is CASSLQTSSYNEQFF. CDR3 DNA sequence: TGTGCCAGCAGCTTACAGACCAGCTCCTACAATGAGCAGTTCTTC.

The sample holds a few counts of this clonotype. The chain couples TRBV2 to TRBJ2-1; TRBD2 agrees at 16 bases. CDR3 length equals 19 residues. CDR1 SNHLY and CDR2 FYNNEI come from the germline V gene. J gave up 7 bases and V 0 bases, and 9 bases lay outside the gene matches. CDR3: CASSEAGLAGGPMYNEQFF. The CDR3 DNA sequence: TGTGCCAGCAGTGAAGCGGGACTAGCGGGGGGGCCTATGTATAATGAGCAGTTCTTC.

The chain employs TRBV6-5 and TRBJ2-6; maybe TRBD2 (7 bases). In germline, CDR1 is MNHEY, CDR2 SVGAGI. CDR3 length: 18 amino acids. Trimming left V 3 bases short and J 1 base short, with 16 bases between. CDR3 amino acids: CASSYGGASFSGANVLTF. DNA of the CDR3: TGTGCCAGCAGTTATGGGGGGGCGTCATTTTCTGGGGCCAACGTCCTGACTTTC.

The rearrangement joins TRBV20-1 to TRBJ2-3; 8 bases are shared with TRBD2. This CDR3 is 11 amino acids long. Germline-derived CDR1 and CDR2 are DFQATT and SNEGSKA (reference sequence). The DNA for the CDR3 is TGCAGCCCCCGGGGGGGAGATACGCAGTATTTT. Its protein is CSPRGGDTQYF.

The chain recombines TRBV5-1 with TRBJ2-1; D is tentatively TRBD1 or TRBD2 (5 bases each). Germline CDR1 is SGHRS and CDR2 is YFSETQ. The CDR3 contains 15 residues. Trimming removed 4 bases from V and 0 bases from J, with 11 bases in between. CDR3 nucleotides: TGCGCCAGCAGCCCGGGACGGGTCTCCTACAATGAGCAGTTCTTC. Protein product: CASSPGRVSYNEQFF.

The genes are TRBV5-1 and TRBJ1-1; D is unclear. Looked up from germline, CDR1 is SGHRS and CDR2 is YFSETQ. There are 14 residues in the CDR3. V shed 3 bases and J shed 0 bases, with 9 bases lying between them. DNA of the CDR3: TGCGCCAGCAGCTCCCTTACTATGAACACTGAAGCTTTCTTT. Translated: CASSSLTMNTEAFF. The entire variable domain, with the rest obtained from reference TRBV5-1 and TRBJ1-1, is as follows: KAGVTQTPRYLIKTRGQQVTLSCSPISGHRSVSWYQQTPGQGLQFLFEYFSETQRNKGNFPGRFSGRQFSNSRSEMNVSTLELGDSALYLCASSSLTMNTEAFFGQGTRLTVV.

The chain joins TRBV4-1 to TRBJ1-1, with D possibly being TRBD1 (5 bases). CDR1 and CDR2 (germline): MGHRA, YSYEKL. V gave up 0 bases and J gave up 1 base, with 12 bases separating them. This CDR3 spans 16 amino acids. The DNA of the CDR3 is TGCGCCAGCAGCCAAGATCGAGGGGTTCCGAACACTGAAGCTTTCTTT. Encoded protein: CASSQDRGVPNTEAFF.

This clonotype was seen at least ten times. The chain is built from TRBV7-2 and TRBJ2-1; D gene unclear. Germline CDR1 and CDR2: SGHTA and FQGNSA. V was pared by 5 bases and J by 0 bases, with 5 bases between. The CDR3 totals 13 residues. The CDR3 loop reads CASSQSSYNEQFF. CDR3 nucleotides: TGTGCCAGCAGCCAAAGCTCCTACAATGAGCAGTTCTTC.

This clonotype was counted many times. This chain connects TRBV5-1 to TRBJ2-5; TRBD1 is a possible D gene (6 bases). CDR3 length: 14 residues. Per germline, CDR1 SGHRS and CDR2 YFSETQ. Trimming shortened V by 7 bases and J by 0 bases, and 13 bases separated the two germline ends. CDR3 region: CASAEQGDQETQYF. CDR3 nucleotide sequence: TGCGCCAGCGCAGAACAGGGAGACCAAGAGACCCAGTACTTC.

This clonotype was seen many times. This chain uses TRBV7-2 with TRBJ2-2; a possible D gene is TRBD1 (8 bases). Germline V lookup: CDR1 SGHTA, CDR2 FQGNSA. V was clipped by 5 bases and J by 7 bases, with 20 bases between them. The CDR3 has 16 amino acids. CDR3 coding DNA: TGTGCCAGCAGCACACAGGGGGGGGGCCTTGGCGGGGAGCTGTTTTTT. It encodes CASSTQGGGLGGELFF. The entire variable domain, with the rest obtained from reference TRBV7-2 and TRBJ2-2, is as follows: GAGVSQSPSNKVTEKGKDVELRCDPISGHTALYWYRQSLGQGLEFLIYFQGNSAPDKSGLPSDRFSAERTGGSVSTLTIQRTQQEDSAVYLCASSTQGGGLGGELFFGEGSRLTVL.

There are many counts of this clonotype. The V gene is TRBV12-3 or TRBV12-4, the J gene TRBJ2-5; D is possibly TRBD1 or TRBD2 (5 bases each). The CDR3 has 12 amino acids. V was clipped by 4 bases and J by 2 bases, with 5 bases between them. DNA for the CDR3: TGTGCCAGCAGTTGGGGGCAAGAGACCCAGTACTTC. Encoded protein: CASSWGQETQYF.

V gene TRBV2 combines with J gene TRBJ1-5; D is unclear. Per germline, CDR1 SNHLY and CDR2 FYNNEI. The germline V and J ends were trimmed by 5 bases and 0 bases, with 8 bases remaining between them. The CDR3 runs 14 residues. The CDR3 loop reads CASSRHYSNQPQHF. In nucleotides, the CDR3 is TGTGCCAGCAGTCGACATTATAGCAATCAGCCCCAGCATTTT. The variable domain in full, completed from reference TRBV2 and TRBJ1-5, reads EPEVTQTPSHQVTQMGQEVILRCVPISNHLYFYWYRQILGQKVEFLVSFYNNEISEKSEIFDDQFSVERPDGSNFTLKIRSTKLEDSAMYFCASSRHYSNQPQHFGDGTRLSIL.

This clonotype was observed at least ten times. This sequence joins TRBV12-3 or TRBV12-4 and TRBJ2-5; 9 bases agree with TRBD2. The CDR3 runs 14 residues. V shed 6 bases, J shed 5 bases, and the junction held 7 bases outside the gene matches. CDR3 region: CASSLAGGPETQYF. The CDR3 nucleotides are TGTGCCAGCAGCTTGGCGGGGGGGCCGGAGACCCAGTACTTC.

The V and J genes are TRBV5-1 and TRBJ1-2, with D possibly TRBD1 on 5 matching bases. Germline V gives CDR1 SGHRS, CDR2 YFSETQ. This CDR3 region has 14 residues. Trimming took off 3 bases at V and 2 bases at J, with 11 bases between the two ends. CDR3 in amino acids: CASSSLGDNYGYTF. DNA for the CDR3: TGCGCCAGCAGCTCCCTTGGGGACAACTATGGCTACACCTTC.

This clonotype was recorded a few times. V is TRBV28 and J is TRBJ2-7, with 10 bases aligning to TRBD2. V lost 6 bases to trimming and J lost 0 bases; unmatched junction nucleotides: 5. Germline CDR1 is MDHEN and CDR2 is SYDVKM. This CDR3 is 15 amino acids long. CDR3 in DNA: TGTGCCAGCAGGAGGACTAGCGGAGGCTCCTACGAGCAGTACGTC. Residues: CASRRTSGGSYEQYV.

The chain is built from TRBV6-5 and TRBJ2-7, with 8 bases lining up with TRBD1. The germline V gene has CDR1 MNHEY and CDR2 SVGAGI. With V trimmed by 1 base and J by 5 bases, 4 bases remained unmatched. This CDR3 contains 14 residues. The DNA of the CDR3 is TGTGCCAGCAGTTACTTGGACAGGGTCCACGAGCAGTACTTC. This gives the protein CASSYLDRVHEQYF.

This clonotype was detected a few times. Written as DNA, the CDR3 is TGTGCCAGCAGCTCGTACAGGGGGCGCATGAACACTGAAGCTTTCTTT. As protein: CASSSYRGRMNTEAFF. The chain joins TRBV7-9 to TRBJ1-1; 9 bases align to TRBD1. J was trimmed by 0 bases and V by 4 bases; bases with no gene match: 6. The CDR3 has 16 amino acids. The germline CDR1 and CDR2 sequences are SEHNR and FQNEAQ (reference sequence).

The chain couples TRBV12-5 to TRBJ2-3, with D possibly TRBD1 on 6 matching bases. Germline CDR1 LGHNT, CDR2 FRNRAP. The CDR3 covers 18 residues. V shed 5 bases and J shed 6 bases, with 27 bases lying between them. The CDR3 region is CASGPGTSPVLSGDTQYF. The CDR3 bases are TGTGCTAGTGGTCCCGGGACATCCCCGGTCCTGTCTGGCGATACGCAGTATTTT.